These 5 T cell receptor beta chains were all obtained from the same sample, sequenced in a study of CD8+CD57+ T cells in acquired aplastic anemia (dated 2018 in TCRdb). The patients picked for sequencing were ones in whom flow cytometry had shown an expansion of CD8+CD57+ cells. Data came from an Illumina HiSeq 2000. Profiling of TCR beta VDJ combinations and CDR3 sequences used genomic DNA as the template. In TCRdb, the public reads were trimmed at Q25 with fastp and aligned with MiXCR, with productive beta chains retained. Records with the same CDR3 protein are collapsed into one entry carrying the most frequent genes and DNA. The sample includes 450,000 to 550,000 distinct CDR3 sequences, with approximately 33% observed a single time. The ten largest clones capture 0.8% to 0.85% of the sample. Sequencing input: sorted CD4+, CD8+, or CD8+CD57+ T cells (not recorded which) from PBMCs. Every receptor here comes from a human donor with aplastic anemia.

The V gene is TRBV7-9, the J gene TRBJ1-5, with 8 bases that match TRBD1. The J segment lost 5 bases and the V segment lost 3 bases, leaving 3 bases of the junction unmatched. Germline V gives CDR1 SEHNR, CDR2 FQNEAQ (reference sequence). This CDR3 spans 14 amino acids. In nucleotides, the CDR3 is TGTGCCAGCAGCTTCGGACAGGGTGATCAGCCCCAGCATTTT. Translated: CASSFGQGDQPQHF.

The chain is built from TRBV7-3 and TRBJ2-2; 9 nucleotides agree with TRBD1. The CDR3 covers 16 residues. Germline V gives CDR1 SGHTA, CDR2 FQGTGA. With 0 bases clipped from V and 6 bases from J, the junction kept 5 bases outside the gene matches. This CDR3 is CASSLTADRGSGELFF. CDR3 DNA: TGTGCCAGCAGCTTAACTGCGGACAGGGGTTCCGGGGAGCTGTTTTTT.

This clonotype was seen a handful of times. V usage is TRBV19 and J usage is TRBJ1-3; D is perhaps TRBD1 (5 bases). This CDR3 contains 13 residues. Germline-derived CDR1 and CDR2 are LNHDA and SQIVND (reference sequence). Written as DNA, the CDR3 is TGTGTCCGATCGCGGGGGTACGGAAACACCATATATTTT. This codes for CVRSRGYGNTIYF.

This clonotype was found a few times. This rearrangement joins TRBV10-3 to TRBJ2-2; 8 nucleotides agree with TRBD1. Germline trimming cut 7 bases from V and 3 bases from J; bases unmatched to any gene: 13. There are 17 residues in the CDR3. Germline assignment: CDR1 ENHRY and CDR2 SYGVKD. CDR3 DNA: TGTGCCATCAATAGGCACAGGGGGATCGGCGACACCGGGGAGCTGTTTTTT. It codes for CAINRHRGIGDTGELFF.

To note about this clonotype: A junction boundary mismatches the germline segment, possibly from a read error. This chain uses TRBV5-5 with TRBJ2-7, with 7 nucleotides matching TRBD1. Germline V lookup: CDR1 SGHKS, CDR2 YYEKEE (reference sequence). This CDR3 comprises 15 residues. CDR3 loop: CASSPNLDRAYERYF. The CDR3 nucleotides are TGTGCCAGCAGCCCGAACTTAGACAGGGCCTACGAGCGGTACTTC.